This T cell receptor (beta chain) was sequenced for a study of T cell responses to AZD1222 COVID-19 vaccine. General observations from the study: Without day 14 samples, only post-peak T cell repertoires were studied. Donors were largely white British and mainly female; clonal diversity was possibly underestimated.

Notes on this clone: The antigen is unknown.

CDR1 is SQVTM and CDR2 is ANQGSEA in the germline V gene. With 6 bases clipped from V and 7 bases from J, the junction kept 11 bases outside the gene matches. The CDR3 totals 15 residues. Here immunoSEQ multiplex PCR was the method, and the copy in TCRdb shows in-frame clones only, minus some. Of 150,000 or so clones in the sample, roughly 85% were seen once. The sample here was peripheral blood, taken on day 0 of AZD1222 vaccination. The chain has TRBV29-1 and TRBJ2-2; 10 nucleotides match TRBD1. This clonotype was sampled from an adult in good health. The CDR3 protein is CSVRTSGTGDGELFF. The CDR3 DNA sequence: TGCAGCGTCCGAACCTCCGGGACAGGGGACGGGGAGCTGTTTTTT.